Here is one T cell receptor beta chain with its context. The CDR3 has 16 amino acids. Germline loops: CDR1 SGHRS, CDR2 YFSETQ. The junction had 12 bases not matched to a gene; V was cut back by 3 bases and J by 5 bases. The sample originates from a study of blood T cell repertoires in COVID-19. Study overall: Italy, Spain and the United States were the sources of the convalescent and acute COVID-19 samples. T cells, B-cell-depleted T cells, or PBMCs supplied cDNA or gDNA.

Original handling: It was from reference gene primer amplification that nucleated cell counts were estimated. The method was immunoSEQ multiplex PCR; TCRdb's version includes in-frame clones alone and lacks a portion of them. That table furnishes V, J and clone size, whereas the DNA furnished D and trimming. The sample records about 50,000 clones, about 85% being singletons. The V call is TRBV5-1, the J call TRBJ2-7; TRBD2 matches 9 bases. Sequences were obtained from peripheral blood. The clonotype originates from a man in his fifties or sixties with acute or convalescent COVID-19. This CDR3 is CASSSGGAGGFHEQYF. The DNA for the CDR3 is TGCGCCAGCAGCTCTGGTGGAGCGGGAGGTTTCCACGAGCAGTACTTC.